Given below is one TCR beta chain in context. Trimming pared 2 bases from V and 3 bases from J, leaving 4 bases between. The CDR3 has 11 residues. CDR1 and CDR2 (germline): GTSNPN, SVGIG (reference sequence). The entry originates in a study of CD8+ T cells in alopecia areata. The overall study: Each day, treated patients took oral tofacitinib twice, at 5 to 10 mg per dose.

cDNA serving as the sequencing template came from extracted, reverse transcribed RNA. Here immunoSEQ multiplex PCR was the method, and the copy in TCRdb shows in-frame clones only, minus some. The sample has 200,000 to 250,000 clones, approximately 61% seen once; the top ten hold less than 0.6%. This rearrangement joins TRBV30 to TRBJ1-2, with D uncertain. The sequences come from CD4+ T cells sorted from blood, collected at week 0. The sequence was collected from a human donor with alopecia areata. DNA for the CDR3: TGTGCCTGGAGTCAGGACTATGGCTACACCTTC. Translation gives CAWSQDYGYTF.